The clone carrying this TCR beta chain was observed a single time. Its antigen is not identified. Germline loops: CDR1 SGHKS, CDR2 YYEKEE (reference sequence). The CDR3 has 13 residues. Deletions cut 4 bases from V and 5 bases from J, with 13 bases between. Some clones are missing from TCRdb's copy, which holds only in-frame ones; the method was immunoSEQ multiplex PCR. The data contain 34,000 or so clones, 85% to 90% of them singletons. These data belong to a study of T cell responses to AZD1222 COVID-19 vaccine. Whole-study findings and limits: The sample set comprised mostly white British donors with more females, and clonal diversity was possibly underestimated. Variant regions that are unmutated are reportedly the target of nearly half of spike-specific TCRs. Just a handful of AZD1222 recipients tested seropositive at baseline. The study found Spike-specific TCR breadth and depth rose after two AZD1222 doses.

The material was peripheral blood, obtained on day 0 of AZD1222 vaccination. The clonotype was recovered from an adult in good health. The V gene is TRBV5-5, the J gene TRBJ2-7, with D tentatively TRBD2 (7 bases). This CDR3 reads CASSLGGADEQYF. The CDR3 DNA reads TGTGCCAGCAGCCTGGGGGGGGCTGACGAGCAGTACTTC.